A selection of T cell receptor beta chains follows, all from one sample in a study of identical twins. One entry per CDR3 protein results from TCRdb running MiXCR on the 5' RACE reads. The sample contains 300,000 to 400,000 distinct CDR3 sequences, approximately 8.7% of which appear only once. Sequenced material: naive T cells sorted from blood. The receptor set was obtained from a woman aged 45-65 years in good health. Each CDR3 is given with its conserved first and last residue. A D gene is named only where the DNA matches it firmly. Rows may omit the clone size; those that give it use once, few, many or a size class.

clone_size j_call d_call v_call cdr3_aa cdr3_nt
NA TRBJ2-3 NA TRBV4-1 CASSHFSGTRGNTDTQYF TGCGCCAGCAGCCATTTTTCCGGGACACGGGGGAACACAGATACGCAGTATTTT
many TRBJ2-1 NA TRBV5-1 CASSLLQDEQFF TGCGCCAGCAGCTTGCTACAAGATGAGCAGTTCTTC
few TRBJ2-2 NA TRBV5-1 CASKERLNTGELFF TGCGCCAGCAAGGAACGGCTGAACACCGGGGAGCTGTTTTTT
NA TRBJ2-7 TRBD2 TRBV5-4 CASRPGTSGPYEQYF TGTGCCAGCAGACCTGGGACTAGCGGGCCCTACGAGCAGTACTTC
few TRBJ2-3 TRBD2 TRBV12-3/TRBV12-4 CASSSGTSRTDTQYF TGTGCCAGCAGTTCAGGGACTAGCCGCACAGATACGCAGTATTTT
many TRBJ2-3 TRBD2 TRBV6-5 CASSPSGRGTDTQYF TGTGCCAGCAGCCCAAGCGGGAGGGGCACAGATACGCAGTATTTT
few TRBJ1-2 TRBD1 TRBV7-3 CASSPDRGHRGYTF TGTGCCAGCAGCCCCGACAGGGGACATCGCGGCTACACCTTC
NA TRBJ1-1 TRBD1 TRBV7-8 CASSLRTGGMNTEAFF TGTGCCAGCAGCTTACGCACAGGGGGCATGAACACTGAAGCTTTCTTT
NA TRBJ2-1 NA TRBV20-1 CSARRLGGNEQFF TGCAGTGCTAGGCGACTAGGAGGAAATGAGCAGTTCTTC
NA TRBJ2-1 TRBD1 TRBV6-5 CASRKQGWNEQFF TGTGCCAGCCGAAAACAGGGGTGGAATGAGCAGTTCTTC
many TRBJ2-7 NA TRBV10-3 CAISDSDEQYF TGTGCCATCAGTGACAGCGACGAGCAGTACTTC
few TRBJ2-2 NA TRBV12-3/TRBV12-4 CASSLYIFTGELFF TGTGCCAGCAGTTTGTATATTTTCACCGGGGAGCTGTTTTTT
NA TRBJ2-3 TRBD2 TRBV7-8 CASSLGPEAGVTTDTQYF TGTGCCAGCAGCTTAGGACCGGAAGCGGGAGTTACCACAGATACGCAGTATTTT
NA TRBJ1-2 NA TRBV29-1 CSVSQGSFGYTF TGCAGCGTATCACAGGGTTCGTTTGGCTACACCTTC
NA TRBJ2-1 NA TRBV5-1 CASLEQFF TGCGCCAGCCTGGAGCAGTTCTTC
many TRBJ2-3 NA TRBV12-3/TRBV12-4 CASSSGDWGTDTQYF TGTGCCAGCAGTTCGGGAGACTGGGGCACAGATACGCAGTATTTT
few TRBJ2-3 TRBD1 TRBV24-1 CATSDWGQPKADTQYF TGTGCCACCAGTGATTGGGGACAGCCTAAGGCAGATACGCAGTATTTT
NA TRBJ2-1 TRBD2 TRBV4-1 CASSRSPGLAGNEQFF TGCGCCAGCAGCCGTTCTCCGGGACTAGCGGGGAATGAGCAGTTCTTC
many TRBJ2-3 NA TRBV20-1 CSARERRDTQYF TGCAGTGCTAGAGAGAGGAGGGATACGCAGTATTTT
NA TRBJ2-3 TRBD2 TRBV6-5 CASSHTSGPTDTQYF TGTGCCAGCAGCCACACTAGCGGTCCCACAGATACGCAGTATTTT
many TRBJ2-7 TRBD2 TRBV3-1 CASSPGLAGGTYEQYF TGTGCCAGCAGCCCGGGACTAGCGGGAGGTACCTACGAGCAGTACTTC
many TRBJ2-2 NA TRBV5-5 CASSLEVEGVNTGELFF TGTGCCAGCAGCTTGGAGGTGGAGGGAGTGAACACCGGGGAGCTGTTTTTT
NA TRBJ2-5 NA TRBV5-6 CASTPGRRETQYF TGTGCCAGCACCCCTGGGAGGCGAGAGACCCAGTACTTC